This entry lists 27 T cell receptor beta chains sequenced from one sample in a study of cytomegalovirus exposure and HLA in healthy donors. The PCR used 60 Vbeta and 13 Jbeta primers. Libraries were prepared by immunoSEQ multiplex PCR; TCRdb keeps only in-frame clonotypes and omits some of them. Here the sample table reports around 76,000 clones. Sequencing used PBMCs. The receptors here all came from a woman in her fifties or sixties in good health and CMV-seronegative.

V and J are TRBV2 and TRBJ2-7; D is possibly TRBD2 (6 bases). V was clipped by 8 bases and J by 3 bases, with 11 bases between them. This CDR3 has 12 amino acids. CDR1 is SNHLY and CDR2 is FYNNEI in the germline V gene. The CDR3 DNA follows: TGTGCCAGCGTCGAGGGAGGCTACGAGCAGTACTTC. It yields the protein CASVEGGYEQYF.

J is TRBJ2-2 and V is TRBV4-3; possibly TRBD2 for D (6 bases). V was shortened by 6 bases and J by 6 bases, with 14 bases between the two germline ends. This CDR3 is 14 amino acids long. Germline-derived CDR1 and CDR2 are LGHNA and YSLEER. CDR3 sequence: CASRVIGGSGELFF. CDR3 nucleotide sequence: TGCGCCAGCAGGGTTATTGGAGGGTCCGGGGAGCTGTTTTTT.

The J gene is TRBJ2-6, the V gene TRBV19; D gene unclear. The germline V gene encodes CDR1 LNHDA and CDR2 SQIVND (reference sequence). Trimming shortened V by 2 bases and J by 0 bases, and 5 bases separated the two germline ends. The CDR3 is made up of 15 amino acids. The chain's CDR3 is CASSIRGSGANVLTF. The CDR3 DNA follows: TGTGCCAGTAGTATAAGAGGCTCTGGGGCCAACGTCCTGACTTTC.

The CDR3 here is CSVARTPWAYEQYF. CDR3 coding DNA: TGCAGCGTAGCAAGGACTCCCTGGGCCTACGAGCAGTACTTC. The rearrangement uses TRBV29-1 and TRBJ2-5; TRBD2 is a possible D gene (5 bases). TRBJ2-7 explains the end of the DNA better; the J call may be wrong. This CDR3 is 14 amino acids long. Looked up from germline, CDR1 is SQVTM and CDR2 is ANQGSEA.

This chain links TRBV18 with TRBJ1-1; tentative D call: TRBD1 (5 bases). The CDR3 runs 18 residues. The V gene lost 6 bases and the J gene lost 0 bases, with 23 bases spanning the gap. Germline V gene data show CDR1 as KGHSH and CDR2 as LQKENI. CDR3 residues: CASSPTSGGMPMNTEAFF. CDR3 coding DNA: TGTGCCAGCTCCCCAACCTCCGGGGGTATGCCTATGAACACTGAAGCTTTCTTT.

The V call is TRBV15, the J call TRBJ2-7; the D gene is possibly TRBD2 (5 bases). V lost 0 bases to trimming and J lost 5 bases, with 14 bases between them. In germline, CDR1 is LNHNV, CDR2 YYDKDF (reference sequence). The CDR3 contains 15 residues. Here the CDR3 DNA reads TGTGCCACCAGCAGAGAGGGCAGGAGGACCGACGAGCAGTACTTC. Residues: CATSREGRRTDEQYF.

This chain links TRBV7-3 with TRBJ1-1; the D gene is possibly TRBD1 (5 bases). CDR1 is SGHTA and CDR2 is FQGTGA in the germline V gene. The CDR3 extends over 14 amino acids. V was trimmed by 5 bases and J by 4 bases, leaving 14 bases between them. The CDR3 sequence is CASSTTPRATEAFF. The DNA of the CDR3 is TGTGCCAGCAGCACTACGCCCAGGGCCACTGAAGCTTTCTTT.

The V call is TRBV18, the J call TRBJ1-5; D gene ambiguous. This CDR3 is built from 16 residues. Germline-derived CDR1 and CDR2 are KGHSH and LQKENI. V dropped 6 bases and J dropped 0 bases, with 15 bases sitting between them. The CDR3 sequence: CASSPFSQPSNQPQHF. CDR3 in DNA: TGTGCCAGCTCGCCGTTCAGTCAACCTAGCAATCAGCCCCAGCATTTT.

The rearrangement joins TRBV14 to TRBJ2-7, with D perhaps matching TRBD1 (6 bases). Germline V gives CDR1 SGHDN, CDR2 FVKESK. V was clipped by 6 bases and J by 5 bases, with 11 bases between them. CDR3 size: 12 residues. The CDR3 DNA follows: TGTGCCAGCAGGGGGGACACCCACGAGCAGTACTTC. Its protein is CASRGDTHEQYF.

The rearrangement links TRBV15 to TRBJ2-7; 13 bases align to TRBD2. The CDR3 has 15 amino acids. Trimming removed 4 bases from V and 2 bases from J; junction bases left unmatched: 2. The germline V gene has CDR1 LNHNV and CDR2 YYDKDF (reference sequence). The CDR3 region is CATSIGTSGTYEQYF. The CDR3 bases are TGTGCCACCAGCATTGGGACTAGCGGGACCTACGAGCAGTACTTC. Complete variable domain (other parts from reference TRBV15 and TRBJ2-7): DAMVIQNPRYQVTQFGKPVTLSCSQTLNHNVMYWYQQKSSQAPKLLFHYYDKDFNNEADTPDNFQSRRPNTSFCFLDIRSPGLGDTAMYLCATSIGTSGTYEQYFGPGTRLTVT.

CDR3 coding DNA: TGCGCCAGCAGCTTGGCCCCCGGGGGAAGGGCTATCTCCTACGAGCAGTACTTC. Amino acid sequence: CASSLAPGGRAISYEQYF. The V gene is TRBV5-1, the J gene TRBJ2-5; TRBD2 might be the D (6 bases). The J call may be mistaken, given a closer DNA end match to TRBJ2-7. This CDR3 region has 18 residues. CDR1 and CDR2 from the germline V gene are SGHRS and YFSETQ.

The J gene is TRBJ1-4, the V gene TRBV6-1, with D perhaps TRBD1 (6 bases). V was shortened by 8 bases and J by 7 bases, with 20 bases between the two germline ends. The CDR3 is 15 amino acids. CDR1 MNHNS and CDR2 SASEGT come from the germline V gene. CDR3 amino acids: CASGQTGQVSEKLFF. The CDR3 DNA reads as TGTGCCAGCGGACAAACAGGGCAAGTTTCTGAAAAACTGTTTTTT.

The V call is TRBV7-2, the J call TRBJ1-2; possible D gene TRBD1, 6 bases. The V gene's germline CDR1 is SGHTA and CDR2 FQGNSA. Deletions cut 3 bases from V and 6 bases from J, with 11 bases between. This CDR3 has 13 amino acids. The CDR3 nucleotides read TGTGCCAGCAGCTTGAGGGGGACGAATGGCTACACCTTC. This codes for CASSLRGTNGYTF. Together with reference TRBV7-2 and TRBJ1-2, the CDR3 gives the full variable domain: GAGVSQSPSNKVTEKGKDVELRCDPISGHTALYWYRQSLGQGLEFLIYFQGNSAPDKSGLPSDRFSAERTGGSVSTLTIQRTQQEDSAVYLCASSLRGTNGYTFGSGTRLTVV.

J is TRBJ2-2 and V is TRBV19, with 7 bases lining up with TRBD2. Trimming removed 6 bases from V and 3 bases from J; junction bases left unmatched: 10. Germline lookup yields CDR1 LNHDA and CDR2 SQIVND (reference sequence). CDR3 length: 16 residues. The CDR3 DNA follows: TGTGCCAGTAGATATCTAGCGGAAGCAGACACCGGGGAGCTGTTTTTT. It encodes CASRYLAEADTGELFF.

The chain links TRBV10-3 to TRBJ1-5; possible D gene TRBD1, 6 bases. V shed 10 bases and J shed 5 bases, with 21 bases lying between them. There are 15 residues in the CDR3. Per the germline V gene, CDR1 is ENHRY and CDR2 is SYGVKD. The CDR3 reads CASGGGGAAHQPQHF. The CDR3 coding sequence is TGTGCCAGCGGGGGCGGGGGCGCCGCGCATCAGCCCCAGCATTTT.

The rearrangement uses TRBV18 and TRBJ2-7; D call uncertain. The V end was cut by 4 bases, the J end by 1 base, with 5 bases between. Germline-derived CDR1 and CDR2 are KGHSH and LQKENI. The CDR3 runs to 12 residues. The CDR3 sequence: CASSLSSYEQYF. CDR3 nucleotides: TGTGCCAGCTCACTTTCTTCCTACGAGCAGTACTTC.

In regard to this clone: At one of its ends the junction is not consistent with the germline gene, which may arise from a read error. The V and J genes are TRBV2 and TRBJ1-1, with a tentative D call TRBD1 (6 bases). The CDR3 is 14 residues long. Germline CDR1 reads SNHLY; CDR2 reads FYNNEI. CDR3: CASTEQGRDTEAFF. CDR3 sequence (DNA): TGTGCCAGCACTGAACAGGGCAGGGACACTGAAGCTTTCTTT.

The chain combines TRBV4-3 with TRBJ1-4; TRBD1 is a possible D gene (5 bases). Germline values: CDR1 LGHNA, CDR2 YSLEER. This CDR3 contains 14 residues. The V gene lost 1 base and the J gene lost 8 bases, with 11 bases spanning the gap. The CDR3 protein is CASSQGQGDEKLFF. DNA for the CDR3: TGCGCCAGCAGCCAAGGGCAGGGTGACGAAAAACTGTTTTTT.

V and J are TRBV18 and TRBJ2-6, with TRBD2 identical over 11 bases. This CDR3 is 19 amino acids long. The trim removed 3 bases at V and 2 bases at J, leaving 9 bases unmatched. The germline V gene encodes CDR1 KGHSH and CDR2 LQKENI. The CDR3 region is CASSPLRLAGFTGANVLTF. CDR3 in DNA: TGTGCCAGCTCACCTTTGAGACTAGCGGGATTCACTGGGGCCAACGTCCTGACTTTC.

This chain joins TRBV9 and TRBJ2-1; D not certain. Trimming removed 6 bases at V and 0 bases at J, with 16 bases between. The CDR3 loop spans 16 amino acids. Germline V gene sequence: CDR1 SGDLS, CDR2 YYNGEE. The CDR3 protein is CASIDNLAASYNEQFF. Here the CDR3 DNA reads TGTGCCAGCATCGATAACCTGGCGGCCTCCTACAATGAGCAGTTCTTC.

J is TRBJ2-7 and V is TRBV27; tentative D call: TRBD2 (5 bases). Trimming removed 5 bases at V and 3 bases at J, with 20 bases between. CDR1 is MNHEY, CDR2 SMNVEV, per germline (reference sequence). The CDR3 is 16 amino acids. The CDR3 DNA is TGTGCCAGCAGTCCGGCGTGGGGAGCGAAATTCTACGAGCAGTACTTC. It specifies CASSPAWGAKFYEQYF.

The chain links TRBV19 to TRBJ2-7, with TRBD2 matching 11 bases. The CDR3 is made up of 15 amino acids. Trimming took 4 bases from V and 0 from J; bases not matched to a gene: 2. Looked up from germline, CDR1 is LNHDA and CDR2 is SQIVND (reference sequence). CDR3 protein: CASSTGTSGSYEQYF. CDR3 bases: TGTGCCAGTAGTACCGGGACTAGCGGCTCCTACGAGCAGTACTTC.

DNA of the CDR3: TGCGCCAGCGCAGCCTACGAGCAGTACTTC. It codes for CASAAYEQYF. This chain links TRBV10-1 with TRBJ2-7; the D is unclear. Trimming removed 8 bases from V and 2 bases from J, with 4 bases in between. This CDR3 has 10 amino acids. Germline lookup yields CDR1 WNHNN and CDR2 SYGVQD (reference sequence).

CDR3 nucleotide sequence: TGCAGCGTTGGGGGCACCGGTAACGCCGGGGAGCTGTTTTTT. It yields the protein CSVGGTGNAGELFF. This rearrangement joins TRBV29-1 to TRBJ2-2; D perhaps matches TRBD1 (5 bases). CDR1 and CDR2 (germline): SQVTM, ANQGSEA. V was trimmed by 4 bases and J by 6 bases, leaving 15 bases between them. This CDR3 is built from 14 residues.

The chain uses TRBV7-3 and TRBJ2-2, with TRBD2 as a possible D gene (6 bases). The germline V gene has CDR1 SGHTA and CDR2 FQGTGA. The length of the CDR3 is 15 residues. The V end lost 1 base, the J end lost 1 base, and 7 bases lay between the germline ends. CDR3 sequence: CASSLMGGNTGELFF. The CDR3 bases are TGTGCCAGCAGCTTAATGGGGGGGAACACCGGGGAGCTGTTTTTT.

This sequence joins TRBV7-8 and TRBJ2-7; D is undetermined. V was pared by 6 bases and J by 6 bases, with 21 bases between. This CDR3 has 15 residues. The germline V gene encodes CDR1 SGHVS and CDR2 FQNEAQ. DNA for the CDR3: TGTGCCAGCAGTTGTTACAATTGTCAGTCCCGCGAGCAGTACTTC. This encodes CASSCYNCQSREQYF. The whole variable domain, remainder taken from reference TRBV7-8 and TRBJ2-7, is GAGVSQSPRYKVAKRGQDVALRCDPISGHVSLFWYQQALGQGPEFLTYFQNEAQLDKSGLPSDRFFAERPEGSVSTLKIQRTQQEDSAVYLCASSCYNCQSREQYFGPGTRLTVT.

The chain links TRBV6-1 to TRBJ2-7, with D possibly TRBD1 on 6 matching bases. CDR3 length equals 14 residues. CDR1 and CDR2 (germline): MNHNS, SASEGT. V was pared by 7 bases and J by 0 bases, with 13 bases between. CDR3: CASKPVQGSYEQYF. CDR3 sequence (DNA): TGTGCCAGCAAACCCGTACAGGGCTCCTACGAGCAGTACTTC.